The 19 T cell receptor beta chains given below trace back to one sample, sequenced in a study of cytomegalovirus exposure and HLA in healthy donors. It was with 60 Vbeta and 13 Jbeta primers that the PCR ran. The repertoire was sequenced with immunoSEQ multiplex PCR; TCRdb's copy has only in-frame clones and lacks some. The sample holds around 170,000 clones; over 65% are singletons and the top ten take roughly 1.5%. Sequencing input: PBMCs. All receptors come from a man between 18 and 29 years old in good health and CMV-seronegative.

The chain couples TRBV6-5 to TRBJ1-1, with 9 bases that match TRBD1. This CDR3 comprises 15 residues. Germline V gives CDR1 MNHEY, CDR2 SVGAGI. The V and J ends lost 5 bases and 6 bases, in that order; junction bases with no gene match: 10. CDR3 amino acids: CASSSAGTGKAEAFF. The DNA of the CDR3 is TGTGCCAGCAGTAGCGCCGGGACAGGGAAAGCTGAAGCTTTCTTT.

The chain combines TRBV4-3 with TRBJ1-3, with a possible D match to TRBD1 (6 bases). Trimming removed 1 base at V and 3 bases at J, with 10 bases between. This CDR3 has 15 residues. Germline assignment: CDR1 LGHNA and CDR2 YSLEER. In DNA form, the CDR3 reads TGCGCCAGCAGCCAAGGCACAGGGAGTGGAAACACCATATATTTT. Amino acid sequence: CASSQGTGSGNTIYF.

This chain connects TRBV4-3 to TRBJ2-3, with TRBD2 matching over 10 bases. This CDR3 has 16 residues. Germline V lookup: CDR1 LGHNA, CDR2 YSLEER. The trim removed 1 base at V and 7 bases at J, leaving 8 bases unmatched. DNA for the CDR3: TGCGCCAGCAGCCAAGGTCAAGCGGGGGGGGCAAATACGCAGTATTTT. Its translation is CASSQGQAGGANTQYF.

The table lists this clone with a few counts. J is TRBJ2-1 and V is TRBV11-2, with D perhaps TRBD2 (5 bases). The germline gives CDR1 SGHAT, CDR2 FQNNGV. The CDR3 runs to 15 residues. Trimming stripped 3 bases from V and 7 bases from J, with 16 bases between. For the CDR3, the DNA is TGTGCCAGCAGCTTTGGGAGCCAAGCCCCTAATGAGCAGTTCTTC. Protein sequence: CASSFGSQAPNEQFF.

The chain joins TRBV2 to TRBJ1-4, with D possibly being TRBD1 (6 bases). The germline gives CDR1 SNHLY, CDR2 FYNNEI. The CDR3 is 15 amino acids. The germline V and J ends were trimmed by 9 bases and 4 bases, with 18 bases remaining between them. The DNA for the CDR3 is TGTGCCAGTCATAAACGTAGGACAGATAATGAAAAACTGTTTTTT. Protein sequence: CASHKRRTDNEKLFF.

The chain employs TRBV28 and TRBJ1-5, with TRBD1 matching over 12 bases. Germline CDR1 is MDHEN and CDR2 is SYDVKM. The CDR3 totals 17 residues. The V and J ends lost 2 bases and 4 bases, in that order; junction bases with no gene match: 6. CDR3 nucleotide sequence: TGTGCCAGCAGTTTAGAAGGGACAGGGGGCCGGAATCAGCCCCAGCATTTT. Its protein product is CASSLEGTGGRNQPQHF.

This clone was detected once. This chain's CDR3 is CASSLNRDSFSGNTIYF. CDR3 sequence (DNA): TGTGCCAGCAGCTTAAACCGGGACAGCTTCTCTGGAAACACCATATATTTT. V is TRBV7-8 and J is TRBJ1-3; 7 bases fit TRBD1. V lost 2 bases and J lost 0; bases outside the gene matches: 7. Germline values: CDR1 SGHVS, CDR2 FQNEAQ. The CDR3 sequence is 17 residues long.

As DNA, the CDR3 is TGTGCCAGCCGGGACAGGGGACCCCAAGAGACCCAGTACTTC. Its protein is CASRDRGPQETQYF. The chain links TRBV2 to TRBJ2-5; 10 bases match TRBD1. Germline values: CDR1 SNHLY, CDR2 FYNNEI. CDR3 length: 14 amino acids. Losses at the gene ends were 8 bases for V and 1 base for J; bases not matched to a gene: 4.

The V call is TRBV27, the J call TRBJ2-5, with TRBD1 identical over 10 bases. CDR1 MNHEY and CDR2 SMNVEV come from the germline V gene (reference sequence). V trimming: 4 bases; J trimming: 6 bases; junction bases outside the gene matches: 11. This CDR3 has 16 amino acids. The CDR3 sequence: CASSSLDRGSLKTQYF. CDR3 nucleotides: TGTGCCAGCAGTTCATTGGACAGGGGGTCATTAAAGACCCAGTACTTC.

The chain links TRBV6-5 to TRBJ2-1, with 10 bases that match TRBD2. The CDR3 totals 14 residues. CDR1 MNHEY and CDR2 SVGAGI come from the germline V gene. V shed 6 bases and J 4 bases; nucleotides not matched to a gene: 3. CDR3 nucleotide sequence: TGTGCCAGCAGGCCTAGCGGGGGATACAATGAGCAGTTCTTC. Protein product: CASRPSGGYNEQFF.

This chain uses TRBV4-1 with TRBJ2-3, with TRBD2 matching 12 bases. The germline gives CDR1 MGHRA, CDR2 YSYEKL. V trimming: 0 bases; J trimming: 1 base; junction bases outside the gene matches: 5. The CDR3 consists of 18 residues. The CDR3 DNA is TGCGCCAGCAGCCAAGAAGGACTAGCGGGGTTTCGCACAGATACGCAGTATTTT. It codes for CASSQEGLAGFRTDTQYF.

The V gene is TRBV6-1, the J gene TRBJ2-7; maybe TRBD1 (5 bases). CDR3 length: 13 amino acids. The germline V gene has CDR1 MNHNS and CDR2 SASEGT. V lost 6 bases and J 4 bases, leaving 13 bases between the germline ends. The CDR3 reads CASSLSTVYEQYF. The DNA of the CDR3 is TGTGCCAGCAGCTTATCGACAGTATACGAGCAGTACTTC.

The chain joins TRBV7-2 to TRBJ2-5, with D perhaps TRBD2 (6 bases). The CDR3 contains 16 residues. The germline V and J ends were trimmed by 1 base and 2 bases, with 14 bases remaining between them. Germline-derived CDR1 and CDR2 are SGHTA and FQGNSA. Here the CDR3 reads CASSLDQGLIQETQYF. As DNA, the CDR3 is TGTGCCAGCAGCTTAGATCAGGGACTTATTCAAGAGACCCAGTACTTC.

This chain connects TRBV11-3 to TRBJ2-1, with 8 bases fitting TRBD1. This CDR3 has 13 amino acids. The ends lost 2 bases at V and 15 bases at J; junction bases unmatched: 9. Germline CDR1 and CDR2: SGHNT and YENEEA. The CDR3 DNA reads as TGTGCCAGCAGCTTACCCCCCAGGGGGCAATCGTTCTTC. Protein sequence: CASSLPPRGQSFF.

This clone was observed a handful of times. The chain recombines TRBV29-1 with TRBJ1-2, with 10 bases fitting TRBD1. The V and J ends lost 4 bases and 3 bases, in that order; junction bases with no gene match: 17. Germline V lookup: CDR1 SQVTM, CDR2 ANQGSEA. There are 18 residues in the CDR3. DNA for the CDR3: TGCAGCGTTGCCGGAAGATCGCCGACAGGGGGCCCTTACTATGGCTACACCTTC. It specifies CSVAGRSPTGGPYYGYTF.

The CDR3 loop is CASSLLSPLNRDHEQYF. CDR3 coding DNA: TGTGCCAGCAGTTTATTATCCCCGCTCAACAGGGATCACGAGCAGTACTTC. The chain has TRBV27 and TRBJ2-7; D may be TRBD1 (6 bases). Looked up from germline, CDR1 is MNHEY and CDR2 is SMNVEV (reference sequence). This CDR3 comprises 17 residues. The ends were cut back, 1 base at V and 5 bases at J, with 21 bases in the middle.

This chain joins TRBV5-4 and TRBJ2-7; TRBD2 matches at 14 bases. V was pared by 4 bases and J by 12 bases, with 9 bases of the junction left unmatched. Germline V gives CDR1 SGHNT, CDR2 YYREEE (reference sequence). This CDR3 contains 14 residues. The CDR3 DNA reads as TGTGCCAGCAGCGCCGGACTAGCGGGGGGCGCTCCGTACTTC. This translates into CASSAGLAGGAPYF.

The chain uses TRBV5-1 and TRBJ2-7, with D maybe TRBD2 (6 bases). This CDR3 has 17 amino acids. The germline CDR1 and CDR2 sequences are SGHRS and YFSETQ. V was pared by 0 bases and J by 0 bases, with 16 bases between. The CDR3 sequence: CASSLVGGGGDSYEQYF. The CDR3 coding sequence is TGCGCCAGCAGCTTGGTGGGTGGGGGAGGTGACTCCTACGAGCAGTACTTC.

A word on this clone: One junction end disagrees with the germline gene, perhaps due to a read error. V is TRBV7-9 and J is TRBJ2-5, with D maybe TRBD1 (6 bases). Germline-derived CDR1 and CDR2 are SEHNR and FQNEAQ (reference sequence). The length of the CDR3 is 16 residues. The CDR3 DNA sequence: TGTTCCAGCAGCCCGAGTCAGGGGACCCGGAAGGGGACCCAGTACTTC. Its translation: CSSSPSQGTRKGTQYF.